This record looks at one T cell receptor (beta chain) sequence and its context. What it binds is not known. CDR1 and CDR2 (germline): MNHEY, SVGAGI. V lost 4 bases to trimming and J lost 3 bases, with 13 bases between them. This CDR3 has 14 residues. Amplification of TCR beta CDR3 regions used RNA as the template. A first-round RT-PCR of the TCR CDR3 used the HTBI primer set. One entry per CDR3 protein results from TCRdb running MiXCR on the multiplex PCR reads. The data show about 610,000 distinct CDR3 sequences, about half seen once. This record comes from a study of T cells in Graves' hyperthyroidism and ophthalmopathy. Study outcomes and limitations: From stable hyperthyroidism, ophthalmopathy was set apart by a 13 V-J model. Before onset, by a median of around six months, the model predicted ophthalmopathy.

What was sequenced was peripheral blood or thyroid tissue (not recorded which). The source of this sequence is a woman aged 18-29 years with Graves' hyperthyroidism. The chain is built from TRBV6-5 and TRBJ2-7, with D perhaps matching TRBD1 or TRBD2 (5 bases each). The CDR3: CASSSIGTVYEQYF. CDR3 sequence (DNA): TGTGCCAGCAGTTCAATCGGGACCGTCTACGAGCAGTACTTC.